This TCR beta chain appears in the sequencing data of a study of T-cell reconstitution after alpha-beta-depleted transplantation in children. General study findings and limits: Newly made T cells mostly supplied T-cell counts and diversity one year after transplant. Approximately two months post-transplant, alpha-beta T cells reportedly originated from several hundred expanded graft clones. In some patients, recipient T cells and intrathymic progenitors surviving conditioning explained high day-60 diversity.

This CDR3 spans 17 amino acids. The germline gives CDR1 SGDLS, CDR2 YYNGEE. J was trimmed by 8 bases and V by 2 bases; bases with no gene match: 16. Using unique molecular identifiers, the investigators prepared the TCRbeta library. One entry per CDR3 protein results from TCRdb running MiXCR on the PCR reads. The sample has 250,000 to 400,000 distinct CDR3 sequences, roughly 25% seen once. This clonotype has a handful of counts. Its specificity is unknown. The specimen comprised PBMCs, mostly from graft donor cells, sampled 180 days after TCRalphabeta/CD19-depleted stem cell transplant. The sequence was collected from a male patient under 18 who had a stem cell transplant for acute lymphoblastic leukemia, so the T cells may come from the graft donor. The chain employs TRBV9 and TRBJ2-1; TRBD2 matches 7 bases. The CDR3 reads CASSVPRGRAVSDEQFF. DNA for the CDR3: TGTGCCAGCAGCGTTCCGCGGGGGAGGGCCGTTTCGGATGAGCAGTTCTTC.